Listed below are T cell receptor beta chains from one sample, sequenced in a study of T cell responses to AZD1222 COVID-19 vaccine. Measured with immunoSEQ multiplex PCR; TCRdb has only the in-frame clones, and not every one. The sample holds some 50,000 clones, about 90% seen once. The sequences come from peripheral blood, collected 28 days after the second AZD1222 dose. These receptors were collected from an adult who received the AZD1222 COVID-19 vaccine. Each CDR3 is given with its conserved first and last residue. The order of the fields is J gene, V gene, CDR3 length, CDR3 protein.

>TRBJ1-1|TRBV2|14
CASSLVWGETEAFF
>TRBJ1-1|TRBV3-1/TRBV3-2|14
CASSRDGLNTEAFF
>TRBJ1-1|TRBV6-5|12
CATKVQGSEAFF
>TRBJ2-1|TRBV4-2|15
CASSPPSGRAVEQFF
>TRBJ2-2|TRBV5-1|16
CASSIGTSGTPGELFF
>TRBJ2-2|TRBV7-3|15
CASSPRGSQNGELFF
>TRBJ2-3|TRBV18|14
CASSPRLSTDTQYF
>TRBJ1-4|TRBV5-1|19
CASSLEAGGPLGTNEKLFF
>TRBJ2-5|TRBV24-1|15
CATSDHRGLGETQYF
>TRBJ1-4|TRBV6-1|14
CASSEENFDEKLFF
>TRBJ2-7|TRBV6-5|14
CASRIQGASYEQYF
>TRBJ1-5|TRBV14|14
CASSPSSYNQPQHF
>TRBJ1-1|TRBV2|16
CASIRYSGRANTEAFF
>TRBJ1-2|TRBV29-1|12
CSVDGQGIGYTF
>TRBJ1-5|TRBV30|13
CAWSGRNGQPQHF
>TRBJ1-1|TRBV3-1/TRBV3-2|12
CASSQAQRSAFF
>TRBJ2-2|TRBV28|14
CASSRRGESGELFF
>TRBJ1-5|TRBV7-9|13
CASSLARGQPQHF
>TRBJ1-3|TRBV6-5|15
CASSKRSVSGNTIYF
>TRBJ1-2|TRBV19|15
CASSIDAPRSYGYTF
>TRBJ1-5|TRBV7-2|13
CASSLEGGQPQHF
>TRBJ2-1|TRBV6-5|16
CASSSPGRGRYNEQFF
>TRBJ2-1|TRBV5-1|15
CASSLTGSEHNEQFF
>TRBJ1-6|TRBV6-5|13
CASTRRGNSPLHF
>TRBJ2-7|TRBV4-1|15
CASSQEATSSYEQYF
>TRBJ1-1|TRBV6-5|12
CASSLGMTEAFF
>TRBJ2-1|TRBV12-1|17
CASSLSTGPSSYNEQFF
>TRBJ2-2|TRBV7-2|13
CASSLGGTGELFF
>TRBJ1-1|TRBV2|14
CASSKTGQGAEAFF
>TRBJ1-1|TRBV5-1|16
CASSLLLTGGNTEAFF
>TRBJ2-7|TRBV7-2|17
CASSSGQGKALSYEQYF
>TRBJ2-1|TRBV5-1|14
CASSLQVEASSDVF
>TRBJ2-1|TRBV11-3|14
CASSLGETGNEQFF